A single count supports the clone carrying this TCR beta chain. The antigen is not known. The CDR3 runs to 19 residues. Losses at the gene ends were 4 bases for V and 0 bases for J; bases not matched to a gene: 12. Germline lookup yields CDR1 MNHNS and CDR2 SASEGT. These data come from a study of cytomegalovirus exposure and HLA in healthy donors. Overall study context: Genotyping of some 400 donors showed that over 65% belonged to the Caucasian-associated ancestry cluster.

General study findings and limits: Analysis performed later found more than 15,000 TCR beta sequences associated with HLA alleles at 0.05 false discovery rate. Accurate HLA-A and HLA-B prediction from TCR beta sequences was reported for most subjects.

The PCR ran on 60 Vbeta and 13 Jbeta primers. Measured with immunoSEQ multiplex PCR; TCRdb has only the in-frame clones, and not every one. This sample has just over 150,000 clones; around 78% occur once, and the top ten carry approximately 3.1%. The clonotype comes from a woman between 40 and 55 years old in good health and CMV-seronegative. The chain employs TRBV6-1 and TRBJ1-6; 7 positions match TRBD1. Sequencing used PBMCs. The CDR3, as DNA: TGTGCCAGCAGTGCCGACAGGGAGTTTTCCCACTCCTATAATTCACCCCTCCACTTT. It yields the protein CASSADREFSHSYNSPLHF.